The next 5 T cell receptor beta chains were all read from a single sample in a study of low-dose radiotherapy and immunotherapy resistance in tumors. The time point denotes: after trial treatment. Noted treatment: LDRT plus nivolumab, ipilimumab, low-dose cyclophosphamide and aspirin (RACIN trial). TRAV- and TRBV-specific primers primed first-strand cDNA, covering alpha and beta chains. TCRs underwent approximately 20 PCR cycles of amplification with a constant-region primer and V-primer adapter. Each CDR3 protein gets one entry after TCRdb re-called the reads with MiXCR. The repertoire includes about 35,000 distinct CDR3 sequences, around 20% of them detected once, and roughly 10% sits in the top ten. The sequenced sample was PBMCs, obtained after low-dose radiotherapy plus immunotherapy. The receptors here all came from a female donor with ovarian cancer.

This clonotype was observed many times. The chain carries TRBV12-3 or TRBV12-4 and TRBJ1-5, with D uncertain. The CDR3 covers 13 residues. The V end was cut by 0 bases, the J end by 6 bases, with 6 bases between. Written as DNA, the CDR3 is TGTGCCAGCAGTTTAGCGTTTGGTCAGCCCCAGCATTTT. It codes for CASSLAFGQPQHF.

This clonotype was observed many times. The J gene is TRBJ1-2, the V gene TRBV19; D gene ambiguous. The length of the CDR3 is 13 residues. Trimming shortened V by 8 bases and J by 7 bases, and 17 bases separated the two germline ends. In germline, CDR1 is LNHDA, CDR2 SQIVND (reference sequence). The CDR3 DNA sequence: TGTGCCAGTGGTCCAGCAACGAGGAGTGGCTACACCTTC. Translated, it gives CASGPATRSGYTF.

This clonotype was seen at least ten times. V and J are TRBV29-1 and TRBJ1-1, with D hard to call. Between the trimmed V and J ends, which lost 1 base and 0 bases, there was a span of 9 bases. The germline CDR1 and CDR2 sequences are SQVTM and ANQGSEA. The CDR3 runs to 14 residues. CDR3: CSVEGAQLNTEAFF. CDR3 in DNA: TGCAGCGTTGAAGGAGCGCAGCTGAACACTGAAGCTTTCTTT.

This clonotype was detected many times. CDR3 region: CASSDRGTGGPETQYF. The CDR3 bases are TGTGCCAGCAGTGATAGGGGGACAGGGGGCCCAGAGACCCAGTACTTC. This sequence joins TRBV2 and TRBJ2-5, with 12 bases aligning to TRBD1. The V and J ends lost 3 bases and 4 bases, in that order; junction bases with no gene match: 6. Germline values: CDR1 SNHLY, CDR2 FYNNEI. The CDR3 has 16 amino acids.

The table lists this clonotype with many counts. The J gene is TRBJ1-1, the V gene TRBV18; possible D gene TRBD1, 6 bases. The CDR3 spans 16 residues. CDR1 KGHSH and CDR2 LQKENI come from the germline V gene. V was clipped by 0 bases and J by 5 bases, with 16 bases between them. This chain's CDR3 is CASSPPFEQGWTEAFF. As DNA, the CDR3 is TGTGCCAGCTCACCACCGTTCGAGCAGGGGTGGACTGAAGCTTTCTTT.